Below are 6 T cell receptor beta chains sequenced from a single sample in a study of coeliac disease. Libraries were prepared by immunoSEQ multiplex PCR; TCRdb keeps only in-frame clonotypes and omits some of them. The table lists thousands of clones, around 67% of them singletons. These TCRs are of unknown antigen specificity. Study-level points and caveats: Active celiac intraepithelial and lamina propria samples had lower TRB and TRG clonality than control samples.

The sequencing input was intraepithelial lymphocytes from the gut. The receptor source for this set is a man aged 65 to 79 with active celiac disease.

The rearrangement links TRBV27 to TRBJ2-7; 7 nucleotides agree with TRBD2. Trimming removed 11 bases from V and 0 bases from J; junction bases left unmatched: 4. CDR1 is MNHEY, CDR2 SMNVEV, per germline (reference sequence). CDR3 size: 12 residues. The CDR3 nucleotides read TGTGCCGGGGGGGGGACCTCCTACGAGCAGTACTTC. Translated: CAGGGTSYEQYF.

CDR3 in amino acids: CASSLVAGAANEQFF. The CDR3 DNA is TGTGCCAGCAGCTTAGTAGCGGGGGCGGCAAATGAGCAGTTCTTC. The chain carries TRBV7-3 and TRBJ2-1; TRBD2 matches at 9 bases. The V gene's germline CDR1 is SGHTA and CDR2 FQGTGA. Trimming at V came to 2 bases and at J to 7 bases, leaving 6 bases not matched to a gene. The CDR3 contains 15 residues.

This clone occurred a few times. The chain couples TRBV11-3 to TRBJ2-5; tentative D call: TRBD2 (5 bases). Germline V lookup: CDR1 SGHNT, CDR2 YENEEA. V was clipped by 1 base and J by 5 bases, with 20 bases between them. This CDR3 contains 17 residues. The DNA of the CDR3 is TGTGCCAGCAGCTTAGGCCCCGGGAAGGTTCAAGGGGAGACCCAGTACTTC. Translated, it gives CASSLGPGKVQGETQYF.

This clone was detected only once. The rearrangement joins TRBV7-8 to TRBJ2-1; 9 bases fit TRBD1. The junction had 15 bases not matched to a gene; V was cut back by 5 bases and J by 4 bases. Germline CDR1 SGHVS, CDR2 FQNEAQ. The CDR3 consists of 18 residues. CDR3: CASSRDGTGLSSYNEQFF. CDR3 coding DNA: TGTGCCAGCAGCCGGGACGGGACAGGGTTATCTTCTTACAATGAGCAGTTCTTC.

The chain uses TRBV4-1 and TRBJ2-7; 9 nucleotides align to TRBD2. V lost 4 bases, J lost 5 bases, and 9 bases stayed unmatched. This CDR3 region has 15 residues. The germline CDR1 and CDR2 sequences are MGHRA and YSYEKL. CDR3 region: CASSRVAGVGDEQYF. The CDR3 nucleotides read TGCGCCAGCAGCCGGGTAGCGGGAGTAGGGGACGAGCAGTACTTC.

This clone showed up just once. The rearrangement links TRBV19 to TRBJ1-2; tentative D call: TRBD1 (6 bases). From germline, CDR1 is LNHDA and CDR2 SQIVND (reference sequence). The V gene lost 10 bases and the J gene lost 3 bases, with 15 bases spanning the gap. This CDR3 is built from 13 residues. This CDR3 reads CAISRGYDYGYTF. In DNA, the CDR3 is TGTGCCATCTCCAGGGGATACGACTATGGCTACACCTTC.